A single T cell receptor beta chain is shown here with its context. Its antigen is undetermined. The data derive from a study of long-term antiretroviral therapy in people with HIV. Study conclusions and caveats: Regardless of time point, clones expanded before ART dominated the repertoire. Increased diversity was seen after ART, yet it remained lower than in transplant donor controls.

Survey-level resolution applied to immunoSEQ assay v3.0. Produced via immunoSEQ multiplex PCR; TCRdb's table is partial and in-frame only. This table holds approximately 35,000 clones, 94% found once. The V gene's germline CDR1 is SGHRS and CDR2 YFSETQ. With 0 bases clipped from V and 6 bases from J, the junction kept 6 bases outside the gene matches. The CDR3 is 15 residues long. The receptor comes from a woman aged 45 to 65 with HIV. The V gene is TRBV5-1, the J gene TRBJ2-1, with TRBD2 identical over 7 bases. The input for sequencing was unsorted PBMCs, taken just over 5 years after starting antiretroviral therapy. The DNA of the CDR3 is TGCGCCAGCAGCTTGGGGGCGGGAGTGTCCAATGAGCAGTTCTTC. Translating gives CASSLGAGVSNEQFF.